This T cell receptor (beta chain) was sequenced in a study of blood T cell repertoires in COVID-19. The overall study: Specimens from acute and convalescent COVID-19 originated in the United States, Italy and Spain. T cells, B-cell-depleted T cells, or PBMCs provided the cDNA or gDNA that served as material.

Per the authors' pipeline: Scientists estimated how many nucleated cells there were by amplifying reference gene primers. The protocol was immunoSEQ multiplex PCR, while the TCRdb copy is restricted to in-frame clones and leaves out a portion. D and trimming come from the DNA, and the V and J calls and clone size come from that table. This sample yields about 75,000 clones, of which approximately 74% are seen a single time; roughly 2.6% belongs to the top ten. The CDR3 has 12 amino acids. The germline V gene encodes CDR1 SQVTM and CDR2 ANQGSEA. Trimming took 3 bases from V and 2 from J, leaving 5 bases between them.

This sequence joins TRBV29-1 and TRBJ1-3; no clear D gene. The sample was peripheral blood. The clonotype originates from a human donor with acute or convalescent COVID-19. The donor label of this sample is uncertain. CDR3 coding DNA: TGCAGCGTTGAGCAGGCTGGAAACACCATATATTTT. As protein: CSVEQAGNTIYF.